This TCR beta chain was retrieved from a study of brain metastases from non-small cell lung cancer. General study findings and limits: Expanded T-cell clones appeared in more than 60% of brain metastases over primaries. Paired brain metastases and primary tumors largely shared TCR repertoires. Brain metastases had lower T-cell infiltration than primary tumors.

As for this clone: As yet, its antigen is unknown.

Clones were sequenced by immunoSEQ multiplex PCR, and TCRdb holds only the in-frame ones, with some missing. Of 13,000 to 15,000 clones in the sample, about 85% are singletons; the top ten hold less than 9%. CDR3 length: 13 amino acids. Germline CDR1 and CDR2: LNHNV and YYDKDF (reference sequence). V lost 6 bases, J lost 2 bases, and 11 bases lay in between. This chain uses TRBV15 with TRBJ2-7, with no clear D. Sample: primary lung tumor tissue. The sequence was obtained from a donor aged 40 or over with non-small cell lung cancer. This chain's CDR3 is CATRSSEAYEQYF. CDR3 nucleotide sequence: TGTGCCACCAGATCTTCAGAGGCCTACGAGCAGTACTTC.